The text below deals with one T cell receptor (beta chain). This sample stems from a study of control samples from healthy donors and cancer patients. V was shortened by 5 bases and J by 0 bases, with 10 bases between the two germline ends. Germline CDR1 SEHNR, CDR2 FQNEAQ (reference sequence). This CDR3 region has 14 residues. Clones were read by immunoSEQ multiplex PCR, and TCRdb kept only the in-frame ones, dropping some. This sample carries around 190,000 clones, with roughly 2% going to the ten biggest clones. This sequence originates from a woman aged 25 to 39 in good health. V gene TRBV7-9 combines with J gene TRBJ1-2, with D tentatively TRBD1 (5 bases). Source material: blood. CDR3 sequence reads: CASSTSGPNYGYTF. In DNA, the CDR3 is TGTGCCAGCAGCACCTCAGGGCCTAACTATGGCTACACCTTC. Complete variable domain (other parts from reference TRBV7-9 and TRBJ1-2): DTGVSQNPRHKITKRGQNVTFRCDPISEHNRLYWYRQTLGQGPEFLTYFQNEAQLEKSRLLSDRFSAERPKGSFSTLEIQRTEQGDSAMYLCASSTSGPNYGYTFGSGTRLTVV.